The 5 T cell receptor beta chains given below trace back to one sample, sequenced in a study of identical twins. TCRdb re-analysed the 5' RACE reads in MiXCR, keeping a single row per CDR3 protein. The sample includes fewer than 250,000 distinct CDR3 sequences, around a tenth of them seen just once. Sequenced: memory (CD45RO+) T cells sorted from blood. Every receptor here comes from a woman in her late teens or twenties in good health.

The chain has TRBV3-1 and TRBJ2-5; perhaps TRBD2 as D (5 bases). Deletions cut 2 bases from V and 2 bases from J, with 6 bases between. Germline V CDR1 and CDR2: LGHDT, YNNKEL (reference sequence). CDR3 length: 13 amino acids. CDR3 sequence: CASSQTGQETQYF. The DNA for the CDR3 is TGTGCCAGCAGCCAAACGGGGCAAGAGACCCAGTACTTC.

This clonotype showed up just a few times. The chain carries TRBV12-3 or TRBV12-4 and TRBJ2-7, with D unresolved. The CDR3 sequence is 16 residues long. Trimming shortened V by 5 bases and J by 4 bases, and 21 bases separated the two germline ends. CDR3 sequence (DNA): TGTGCCAGCAGTGGCTCCGGGTACCGATTACCGTACGAGCAGTACTTC. It specifies CASSGSGYRLPYEQYF.

This clonotype was observed a handful of times. Sequence at one end of the junction differs from germline and may be a read error. The chain couples TRBV30 to TRBJ2-7; the D is unclear. Germline V gene data show CDR1 as GTSNPN and CDR2 as SVGIG (reference sequence). CDR3 length equals 12 residues. CDR3 sequence (DNA): TGTGCCTGGAGTGCCAACGAGCTACAACCCACCTTT. Its translation: CAWSANELQPTF.

This clonotype has only a few counts. The chain recombines TRBV15 with TRBJ2-5; D possibly corresponds to TRBD1 (5 bases). Germline V gives CDR1 LNHNV, CDR2 YYDKDF (reference sequence). The CDR3 runs to 16 residues. Between the trimmed V and J ends, which lost 0 bases and 2 bases, there was a span of 13 bases. The CDR3 bases are TGTGCCACCAGCAGAGAGATAGGAGCAGGGCAAGAGACCCAGTACTTC. Translated: CATSREIGAGQETQYF.

This clonotype was detected only a few times. V is TRBV2 and J is TRBJ2-1, with D possibly TRBD2 on 6 matching bases. Trimming stripped 9 bases from V and 1 base from J, with 10 bases between. The CDR3 spans 13 residues. CDR1 SNHLY and CDR2 FYNNEI come from the germline V gene. As DNA, the CDR3 is TGTGCCAGTGGCCGGGAGTCCTACAATGAGCAGTTCTTC. Protein: CASGRESYNEQFF.